This T cell receptor beta chain is drawn from a study of CD8 T cells in Susac syndrome (dated by TCRdb to between 2019 and 2020). Notes on the research overall: The study used repertoire sequencing to test whether antigen drove CD8+ T cell activation and differentiation in Susac syndrome. The study compared CD8+ T cell repertoire clonality among about a dozen healthy donors, around 14 Susac syndrome patients and fewer than 19 multiple sclerosis patients. The research as a whole found: The TCR sequencing and HLA analysis was acknowledged to have included a relatively small number of individuals.

RNA was extracted using the RNeasy kit, and about 0.45 to 1 microgram was reverse transcribed with random hexamers. The immunoSEQ multiplex PCR assay, which covers 54 Vbeta and 13 Jbeta segments, was used to amplify TCR beta CDR3 regions. PCR amplification bias was corrected using a synthetic template baseline for primer optimization and computational correction. On the study's bioinformatics: Reads were assigned to V, D and J genes according to IMGT and analyzed in immunoSEQ Analyzer, with only productive sequences retained. Clonality was computed as one minus Shannon entropy normalized by log2 of the number of productive unique sequences. Public and private clones were assessed among the 100 most prevalent clones of each patient and control. Clones were defined as Susac-specific when absent from the healthy and MS cohorts, from some 1,100 published viral clones and from other ImmuneACCESS disease sequences. TCRdb passed the public sequencing reads through fastp at Q25 and MiXCR, retaining productive beta sequences. Records with the same CDR3 protein are collapsed into one entry carrying the most frequent genes and DNA. TCRdb's processing, not the study's, gives the V and J calls here. The sample table contains about 290,000 distinct CDR3 sequences; only one count was recorded for around 91% of them. The ten most abundant clones make up under 0.2% of the sample.

Peripheral blood CD8+ and CD4+ T cells from healthy donors, Susac syndrome patients and multiple sclerosis patients were profiled using high-throughput TCR beta sequencing. Multiple sclerosis controls were treatment-naive patients with stable or active relapsing-remitting disease fulfilling revised McDonald criteria. Bulk CD8+ and CD4+ T cells were purified by magnetic negative isolation, while CD8+ TEMRA cells were enriched using FACS. Blood was collected in EDTA tubes and processed within 24 hours, with PBMCs isolated through density gradient centrifugation. PBMCs intended for TCR sequencing were cryopreserved in liquid nitrogen and were subsequently thawed in a 37 degrees C water bath. The sorted or isolated CD4+, CD8+ and CD8+ TEMRA cells reached a purity of at least 90%. On this clonotype itself: No cognate antigen has been identified for it. Base qualities are not recorded, but no much larger clone differs from it by a single base.

The sequencing sample was made of CD8+ T cells from PBMCs. This TCR was sampled from a human donor with multiple sclerosis.

The base sequence is TGTGCCAGCAGTCCGGGAGGGACTTTAAAGCTGTTTTTT. Its product reads: CASSPGGTLKLFF. The sequence joins TRBV12-3 or TRBV12-4 to TRBJ2-2; 8 middle bases align to TRBD2. Spanning cysteine to phenylalanine, the CDR3 consists of 13 amino acids. Only the CDR3 DNA is retained, 39 bases long and in frame from the first base. The germline V end is reduced by 5 bases and the J end by 12 bases; junction bases left unmatched: 8.